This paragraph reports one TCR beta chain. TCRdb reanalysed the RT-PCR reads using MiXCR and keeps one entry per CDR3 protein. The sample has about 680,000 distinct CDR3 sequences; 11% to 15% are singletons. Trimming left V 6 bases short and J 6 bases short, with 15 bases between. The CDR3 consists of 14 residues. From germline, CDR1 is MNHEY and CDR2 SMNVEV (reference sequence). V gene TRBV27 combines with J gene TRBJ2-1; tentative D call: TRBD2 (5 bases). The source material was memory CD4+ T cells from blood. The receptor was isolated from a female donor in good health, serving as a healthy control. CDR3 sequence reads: CASSSGLAPNEQFF. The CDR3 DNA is TGTGCCAGCAGCTCCGGACTCGCTCCCAATGAGCAGTTCTTC.